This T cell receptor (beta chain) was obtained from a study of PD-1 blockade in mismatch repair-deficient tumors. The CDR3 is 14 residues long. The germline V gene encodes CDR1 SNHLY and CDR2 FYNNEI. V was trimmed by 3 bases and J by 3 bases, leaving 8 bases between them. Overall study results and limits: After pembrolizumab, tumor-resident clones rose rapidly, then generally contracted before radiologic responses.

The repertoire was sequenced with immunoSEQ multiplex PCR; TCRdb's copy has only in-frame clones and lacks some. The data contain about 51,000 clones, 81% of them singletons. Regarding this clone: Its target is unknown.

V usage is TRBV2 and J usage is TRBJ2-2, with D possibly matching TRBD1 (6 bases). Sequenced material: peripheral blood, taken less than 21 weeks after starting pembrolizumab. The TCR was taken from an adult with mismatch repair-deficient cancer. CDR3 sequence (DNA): TGTGCCAGCAGTGAGGGGGCGGACACCGGGGAGCTGTTTTTT. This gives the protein CASSEGADTGELFF.